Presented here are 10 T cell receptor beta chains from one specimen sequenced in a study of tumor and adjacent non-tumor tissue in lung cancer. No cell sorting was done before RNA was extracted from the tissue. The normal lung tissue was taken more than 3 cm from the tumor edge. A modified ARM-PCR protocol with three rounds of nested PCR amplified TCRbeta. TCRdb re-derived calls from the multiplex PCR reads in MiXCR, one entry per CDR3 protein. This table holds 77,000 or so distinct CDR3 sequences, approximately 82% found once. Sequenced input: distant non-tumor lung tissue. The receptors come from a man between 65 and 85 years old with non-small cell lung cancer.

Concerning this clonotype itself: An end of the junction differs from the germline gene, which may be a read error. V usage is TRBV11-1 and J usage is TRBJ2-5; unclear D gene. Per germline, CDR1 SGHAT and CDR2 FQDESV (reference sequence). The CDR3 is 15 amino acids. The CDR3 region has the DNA TGTGCCAGCTGCTTAAGTCAAGCGTGCCAAGAGACCCAATACTTC. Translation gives CASCLSQACQETQYF.

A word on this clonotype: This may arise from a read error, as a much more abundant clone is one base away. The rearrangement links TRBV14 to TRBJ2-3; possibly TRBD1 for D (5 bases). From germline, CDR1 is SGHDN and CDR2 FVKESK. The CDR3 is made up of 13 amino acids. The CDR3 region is CVSSQGVTDTQYF. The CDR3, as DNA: TGTGTCAGCAGCCAAGGGGTAACAGATACGCAGTATTTT.

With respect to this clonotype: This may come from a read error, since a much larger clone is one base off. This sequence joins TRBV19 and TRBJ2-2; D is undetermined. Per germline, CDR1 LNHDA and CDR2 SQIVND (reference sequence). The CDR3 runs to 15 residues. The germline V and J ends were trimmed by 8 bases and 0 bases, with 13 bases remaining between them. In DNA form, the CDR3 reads TGTGCCAGTTTCCATTGGGTTACGAACACCGGGGAGCTGTTTTTT. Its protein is CASFHWVTNTGELFF.

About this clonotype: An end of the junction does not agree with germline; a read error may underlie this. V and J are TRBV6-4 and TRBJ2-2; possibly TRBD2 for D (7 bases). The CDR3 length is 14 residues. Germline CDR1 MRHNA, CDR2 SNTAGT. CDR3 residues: CTSSEGGGTVELFF. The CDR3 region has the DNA TGTACCAGCAGTGAAGGCGGGGGCACCGTGGAGCTGTTTTTT.

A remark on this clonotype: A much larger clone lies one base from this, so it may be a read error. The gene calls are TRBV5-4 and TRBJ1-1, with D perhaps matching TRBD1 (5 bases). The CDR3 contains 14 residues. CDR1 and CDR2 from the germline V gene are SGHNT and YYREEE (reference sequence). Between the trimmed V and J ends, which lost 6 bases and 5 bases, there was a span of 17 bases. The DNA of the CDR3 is TGTGCCAGCACCTTCGGCAGGGTAATGACTGAAGCTTTCTTT. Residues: CASTFGRVMTEAFF.

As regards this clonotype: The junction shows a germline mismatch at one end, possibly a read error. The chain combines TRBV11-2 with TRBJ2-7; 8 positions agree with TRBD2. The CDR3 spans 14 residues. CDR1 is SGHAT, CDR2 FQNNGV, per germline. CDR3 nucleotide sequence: TGTGCCAACAGCTTAGGTAGCGGGACCTACGAGCACTATTTC. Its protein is CANSLGSGTYEHYF.

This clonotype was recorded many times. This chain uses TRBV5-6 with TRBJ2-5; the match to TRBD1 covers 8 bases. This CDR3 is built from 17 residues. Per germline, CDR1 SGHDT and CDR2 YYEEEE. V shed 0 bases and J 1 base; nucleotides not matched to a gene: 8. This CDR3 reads CASSLDTGGYLQETQYF. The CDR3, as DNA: TGTGCCAGCAGCTTGGATACAGGGGGTTACCTCCAAGAGACCCAGTACTTC.

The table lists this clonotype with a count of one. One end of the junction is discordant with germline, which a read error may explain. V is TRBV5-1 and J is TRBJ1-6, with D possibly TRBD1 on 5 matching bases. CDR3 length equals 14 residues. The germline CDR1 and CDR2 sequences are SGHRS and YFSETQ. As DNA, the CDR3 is TGCGCCAACAGCTCAGGGTTGTCGGATTCACCCCTCCACTTT. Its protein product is CANSSGLSDSPLHF.

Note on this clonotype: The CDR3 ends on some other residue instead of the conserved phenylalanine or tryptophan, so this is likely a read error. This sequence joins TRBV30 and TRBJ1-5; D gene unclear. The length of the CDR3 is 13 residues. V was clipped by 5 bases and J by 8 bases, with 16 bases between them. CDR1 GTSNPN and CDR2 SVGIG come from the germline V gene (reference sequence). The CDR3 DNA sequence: TGTGCCTGGGCAGCCTTCGGGAATAAGCCCCAGCATTAT. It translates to CAWAAFGNKPQHY.

The DNA for the CDR3 is TGTGCCAGCAGCTACGGAGAGGACACCTACGAGCAGTACTTC. Translation: CASSYGEDTYEQYF. The chain is built from TRBV5-6 and TRBJ2-7; D might be TRBD1 (5 bases). V was trimmed by 3 bases and J by 2 bases, leaving 12 bases between them. This CDR3 is 14 amino acids long. Germline V gene sequence: CDR1 SGHDT, CDR2 YYEEEE.